The following is a T cell receptor beta chain sequence with its context. Repertoires were generated with immunoSEQ multiplex PCR, while TCRdb's copy carries only in-frame clones and drops some. The sample lists over 150,000 clones; 85% to 95% were seen once. Deletions cut 3 bases from V and 4 bases from J, with 16 bases between. CDR1 and CDR2 from the germline V gene are SGHRS and YFSETQ. The CDR3 spans 15 residues. The source of the sample is a study of T cell responses to AZD1222 COVID-19 vaccine. The rearrangement links TRBV5-1 to TRBJ1-2, with D possibly matching TRBD1 (5 bases). The sequencing here drew on peripheral blood, taken on day 0 of AZD1222 vaccination. The source of this sequence is an adult in good health. The CDR3 protein is CASSSAGEEGYGYTF. The CDR3, as DNA: TGCGCCAGCAGCTCGGCGGGGGAGGAGGGCTATGGCTACACCTTC.